This TCR beta chain is from a study of immune heterogeneity within non-small cell lung tumors. About this clonotype: Its matching antigen is unknown. Since a much larger clone is just one base distant, this may be a read error.

Regarding the study as a whole: Local T-cell clonality correlated moderately but significantly with local tumor mutational burden (R roughly 0.31). Different tumor locations in one patient shared dominant CDR3 beta clonotypes yet harbored unique high-frequency clones. Some T-cell receptor beta clonotypes occurred at high frequency. These high-frequency clonotypes were largely distinct between individual patients.

In a multiplex PCR, 32 V and 13 J primers amplified TCR beta CDR3. From the multiplex PCR reads, TCRdb called clonotypes with MiXCR, one entry per CDR3 protein. The sample has 2,000 to 3,000 distinct CDR3 sequences, more than 15% seen once. Bulk tumor genomic DNA (about 590 ng per sample) served as template. During surgery, each primary tumor gave multiple biopsies spaced as far apart as possible. Enrolled patients presented with newly diagnosed, previously untreated non-small cell lung cancer and underwent curative surgery. Germline assignment: CDR1 SGHRS and CDR2 YFSETQ. With 5 bases clipped from V and 0 bases from J, the junction kept 8 bases outside the gene matches. The CDR3 consists of 17 residues.

Source material: lung tumor tissue. The chain couples TRBV5-1 to TRBJ2-1; 10 bases align to TRBD2. This TCR was recovered from a woman between 50 and 59 years old with non-small cell lung cancer. The CDR3 DNA sequence: TGCGCCAGCAGTACCAATACTAGCGGGAACTCCTACAATGAGCAGTTCTTC. Its translation: CASSTNTSGNSYNEQFF. The full variable domain, with the rest looked up from reference TRBV5-1 and TRBJ2-1, is KAGVTQTPRYLIKTRGQQVTLSCSPISGHRSVSWYQQTPGQGLQFLFEYFSETQRNKGNFPGRFSGRQFSNSRSEMNVSTLELGDSALYLCASSTNTSGNSYNEQFFGPGTRLTVL.